This T cell receptor beta chain is drawn from a study of T cell clonality in common variable immunodeficiency. In regard to this clone: With the read ending 3 residues before the CDR3 end, the germline J gene is used to fill in that end.

The germline gives CDR1 KGHSH, CDR2 LQKENI. The V end lost 5 bases, the J end lost 7 bases, and 24 bases lay between the germline ends. The CDR3 runs 17 residues. Caucasian heritage predominated among both patients and controls. The method was immunoSEQ multiplex PCR; TCRdb's version includes in-frame clones alone and lacks a portion of them. This sample has approximately 42,000 clones, each found more than once. V usage is TRBV18 and J usage is TRBJ2-1; D is undetermined. The sample taken for sequencing was peripheral blood mononuclear cells. This sequence was found in a person aged 18 to 75 in good health. CDR3 amino acids: CASSNLADTPNGNEQFF. The sequenced CDR3 bases are TGTGCCAGCTCAAACTTGGCTGACACCCCCAACGGAAATGAG.